The rows below give T cell receptor beta chains drawn from one sample of a study of T cell responses to AZD1222 COVID-19 vaccine. Libraries were prepared by immunoSEQ multiplex PCR; TCRdb keeps only in-frame clonotypes and omits some of them. The table lists roughly 150,000 clones, 88% of them singletons. The input for sequencing was peripheral blood, taken 28 days after the second AZD1222 dose. The receptors originated from an adult who received the AZD1222 COVID-19 vaccine. CDR3s include the opening cysteine and the closing phenylalanine or tryptophan. The D gene is left open where the match is weak. Clone size is shown for a subset of rows, as once, few, many or a class of expanded clone.

clone_size j_call d_call v_call cdr3_nt cdr3_aa
- TRBJ1-2 TRBD1 TRBV3-1/TRBV3-2 TGTGCCAGCAGCCAGGACAGGGGGCGATGCACCTTC CASSQDRGRCTF
- TRBJ2-1 - TRBV10-3 TGTGCCATCAATACAGGTAATGAGCAGTTCTTC CAINTGNEQFF
- TRBJ2-7 - TRBV4-3 TGCGCCAGCAGCCAAGGGAGGGGACCCTACGAGCAGTACTTC CASSQGRGPYEQYF
- TRBJ2-1 - TRBV7-3 TGTGCCAGCAGCCCCTTAACTACGGGTGGCGAGCAGTTCTTC CASSPLTTGGEQFF
few TRBJ2-5 - TRBV20-1 TGCAGTGCTAGTCGGGGGCGGGAGGAGACCCAGTACTTC CSASRGREETQYF
- TRBJ2-3 - TRBV7-2 TGTGCCAGCAGCTTAGCACAGGAAGATACGCAGTATTTT CASSLAQEDTQYF
- TRBJ1-1 TRBD1 TRBV18 TGTGCCAGCCGACCCGGGACAGGGGGAACTGAAGCTTTCTTT CASRPGTGGTEAFF
- TRBJ1-5 - TRBV10-3 TGTGCCATCAGTGACTCGCCCGGCCACAATCAGCCCCAGCATTTT CAISDSPGHNQPQHF
- TRBJ1-5 - TRBV19 TGTGCCAGTAGTGCCTCTTCGGTATATCAGCCCCAGCATTTT CASSASSVYQPQHF
- TRBJ2-5 TRBD2 TRBV10-3 TGTGCCATCAGTGTAGGAGGCGGGGGGGCCGGAGAGACCCAGTACTTC CAISVGGGGAGETQYF
- TRBJ2-1 - TRBV5-1 TGCGCCAGCAGCAGCCCGACTAGTGGGCGGGATGAGCAGTTCTTC CASSSPTSGRDEQFF
- TRBJ2-1 - TRBV3-1/TRBV3-2 TGTGCCAGCAGCCAAGACTCGGGGAGGTACAATGAGCAGTTCTTC CASSQDSGRYNEQFF
- TRBJ1-4 - TRBV19 TGTGCCAGTATAGCGGCCGACTACCCTGGGAAACTGTTTTTT CASIAADYPGKLFF
once TRBJ2-7 TRBD1 TRBV19 TGTGCCAGCCCCCGGGACAGACAATACTACGAGCAGTACTTC CASPRDRQYYEQYF